The following is a TCR beta chain sequence with its context. Produced via immunoSEQ multiplex PCR; TCRdb's table is partial and in-frame only. The sample comprises 35,000 to 45,000 clones, over 60% of which are singletons, and about 13% rests with the top ten. Trimming stripped 0 bases from V and 7 bases from J, with 7 bases between. The CDR3 extends over 13 amino acids. Germline values: CDR1 SGHAT, CDR2 FQNNGV. This sample was taken from a study of cytotoxic CD8 clonotypes in ibrutinib-treated CLL. V is TRBV11-2 and J is TRBJ2-1, with D tentatively TRBD1 (5 bases). The input for sequencing was PBMCs, taken after 12 months of ibrutinib treatment. This receptor was obtained from a human donor with chronic lymphocytic leukemia. CDR3 coding DNA: TGTGCCAGCAGCTTAGAAACAGGTAATGAGCAGTTCTTC. Translated: CASSLETGNEQFF.